The entry below describes one T cell receptor (beta chain). As yet, its antigen is unknown. These data originate in a study of T cell responses to AZD1222 COVID-19 vaccine. CDR1 KGHSH and CDR2 LQKENI come from the germline V gene. V was clipped by 4 bases and J by 0 bases, with 13 bases between them. This CDR3 is 16 amino acids long. Assay: immunoSEQ multiplex PCR; the TCRdb copy retains only in-frame clones and omits some. The profile shows some 130,000 clones, 80% to 90% of them singletons. Study-wide points: Seropositive at baseline were only a handful of AZD1222 recipients. White British ancestry dominated among donors, who included more females, and clonal diversity was possibly underestimated.

The sequencing used peripheral blood, collected on day 0 of AZD1222 vaccination. The J gene is TRBJ1-5, the V gene TRBV18; the D gene is possibly TRBD1 (5 bases). The source is an adult in good health. The CDR3 loop reads CASSQGTVHSNQPQHF. CDR3 bases: TGTGCCAGCTCACAAGGGACGGTCCATAGCAATCAGCCCCAGCATTTT. Combining the CDR3 with reference TRBV18 and TRBJ1-5 gives the whole variable domain NAGVMQNPRHLVRRRGQEARLRCSPMKGHSHVYWYRQLPEEGLKFMVYLQKENIIDESGMPKERFSAEFPKEGPSILRIQQVVRGDSAAYFCASSQGTVHSNQPQHFGDGTRLSIL.